The 10 T cell receptor beta chains below all came from one sample that was sequenced in a study of T cells after yellow fever vaccination. TCRdb used MiXCR to reprocess the 5' RACE reads, holding one entry per CDR3 protein. The data contain 400,000 or so distinct CDR3 sequences, around 20% of them singletons. The source material was PBMCs, sampled before the yellow fever booster vaccination. The receptors derive from a man aged 18 to 30 who received the YFV17D yellow fever vaccine.

The V call is TRBV19, the J call TRBJ1-1; 7 bases match TRBD1. The junction had 7 bases not matched to a gene; V was cut back by 4 bases and J by 5 bases. The CDR3 length is 14 residues. Per the germline V gene, CDR1 is LNHDA and CDR2 is SQIVND (reference sequence). The CDR3: CASSSDREGTEAFF. CDR3 bases: TGTGCCAGTAGTAGTGACAGGGAGGGAACTGAAGCTTTCTTT.

The genes are TRBV7-2 and TRBJ2-5, with D perhaps TRBD1 or TRBD2 (6 bases each). The CDR3 contains 14 residues. Germline V lookup: CDR1 SGHTA, CDR2 FQGNSA. V lost 5 bases, J lost 5 bases, and 15 bases lay in between. This chain's CDR3 is CASSHQGGRETQYF. The CDR3 DNA is TGTGCCAGCAGCCATCAAGGGGGGCGTGAGACCCAGTACTTC.

Only a few counts were recorded for this clonotype. This chain joins TRBV7-3 and TRBJ2-5, with D uncertain. CDR1 and CDR2 (germline): SGHTA, FQGTGA. V was clipped by 3 bases and J by 4 bases, with 9 bases between them. This CDR3 has 13 amino acids. The CDR3: CASSLELLETQYF. The CDR3 DNA reads TGTGCCAGCAGCTTGGAGCTCCTAGAGACCCAGTACTTC. Full variable domain (remainder filled in from reference TRBV7-3 and TRBJ2-5): GAGVSQTPSNKVTEKGKYVELRCDPISGHTALYWYRQSLGQGPEFLIYFQGTGAADDSGLPNDRFFAVRPEGSVSTLKIQRTERGDSAVYLCASSLELLETQYFGPGTRLLVL.

This clonotype was seen a few times. The chain recombines TRBV7-9 with TRBJ2-7; D tentatively reads TRBD1 or TRBD2 (5 bases each). The CDR3 contains 15 residues. The V and J ends lost 7 bases and 2 bases respectively, with 18 bases between them. Germline V gene lookup returns CDR1 SEHNR and CDR2 FQNEAQ (reference sequence). The CDR3 loop reads CASNREEGTPYEQYF. CDR3 nucleotide sequence: TGTGCCAGCAACCGAGAGGAAGGGACCCCCTACGAGCAGTACTTC.

This clonotype was seen only a few times. The chain employs TRBV12-3 or TRBV12-4 and TRBJ1-3; D unresolved. This CDR3 comprises 13 residues. V gave up 3 bases and J gave up 2 bases, with 5 bases separating them. The CDR3 protein is CASSLAAGNTIYF. DNA of the CDR3: TGTGCCAGCAGTTTGGCTGCTGGAAACACCATATATTTT.

This CDR3 reads CASSGPWSTDTQYF. The CDR3 nucleotides are TGTGCCAGCAGCGGACCTTGGAGCACAGATACGCAGTATTTT. This chain joins TRBV9 and TRBJ2-3; D is ambiguous. The CDR3 totals 14 residues. Germline lookup yields CDR1 SGDLS and CDR2 YYNGEE. With 3 bases removed from V and 0 bases from J, the gap between germline ends came to 8 bases.

The V and J genes are TRBV27 and TRBJ1-1; maybe TRBD1 (5 bases). With 2 bases removed from V and 0 bases from J, the gap between germline ends came to 10 bases. CDR3 length equals 15 residues. Germline loops: CDR1 MNHEY, CDR2 SMNVEV (reference sequence). The CDR3 region has the DNA TGTGCCAGCAGTTTAATGCCGGGGGTGAACACTGAAGCTTTCTTT. This translates into CASSLMPGVNTEAFF.

The chain links TRBV10-3 to TRBJ2-7; D possibly matches TRBD1 or TRBD2 (5 bases each). The CDR3 extends over 15 amino acids. The V gene's germline CDR1 is ENHRY and CDR2 SYGVKD. Trimming stripped 6 bases from V and 6 bases from J, with 21 bases between. The CDR3 sequence: CAISPSRDLTIEQYV. The CDR3 DNA follows: TGTGCCATCAGCCCCTCCCGGGACCTAACGATCGAGCAGTACGTC.

This clonotype was observed many times. This chain connects TRBV24-1 to TRBJ2-2; no reliable D call. CDR1 and CDR2 from the germline V gene are KGHDR and SFDVKD. The ends were cut back, 0 bases at V and 6 bases at J, with 16 bases in the middle. CDR3 length: 17 amino acids. CDR3 nucleotides: TGTGCCACCAGTGATTTGCAAGGTCGGCCTGAAGCCGGGGAGCTGTTTTTT. It translates to CATSDLQGRPEAGELFF.

The rearrangement links TRBV6-2 or TRBV6-3 to TRBJ2-1; 10 bases line up with TRBD2. The germline V gene encodes CDR1 MNHEY and CDR2 SVGEGT. The CDR3 has 16 amino acids. V lost 0 bases, J lost 13 bases, and 12 bases stayed unmatched. The CDR3 loop reads CASSYSPTSGPGQQFF. CDR3 nucleotides: TGTGCCAGCAGTTACTCACCGACTAGCGGGCCGGGCCAACAGTTCTTC.